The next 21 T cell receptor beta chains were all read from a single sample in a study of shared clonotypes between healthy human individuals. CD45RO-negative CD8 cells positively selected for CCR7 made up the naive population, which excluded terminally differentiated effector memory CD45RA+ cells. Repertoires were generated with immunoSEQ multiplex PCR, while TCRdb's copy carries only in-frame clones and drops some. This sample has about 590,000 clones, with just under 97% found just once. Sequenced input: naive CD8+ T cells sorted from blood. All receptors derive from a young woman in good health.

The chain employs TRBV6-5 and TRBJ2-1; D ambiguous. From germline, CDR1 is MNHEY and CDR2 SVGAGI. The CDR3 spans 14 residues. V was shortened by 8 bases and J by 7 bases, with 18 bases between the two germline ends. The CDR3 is CASSPLGLINEQFF. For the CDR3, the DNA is TGTGCCAGCTCCCCCTTGGGCCTGATTAATGAGCAGTTCTTC.

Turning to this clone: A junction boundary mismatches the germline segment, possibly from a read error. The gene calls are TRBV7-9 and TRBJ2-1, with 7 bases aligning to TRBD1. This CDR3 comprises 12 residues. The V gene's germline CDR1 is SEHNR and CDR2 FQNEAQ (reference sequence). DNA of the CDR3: TGTGCCAGCAGCTTAACTCAGACAGGGCCCATCTTC. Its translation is CASSLTQTGPIF.

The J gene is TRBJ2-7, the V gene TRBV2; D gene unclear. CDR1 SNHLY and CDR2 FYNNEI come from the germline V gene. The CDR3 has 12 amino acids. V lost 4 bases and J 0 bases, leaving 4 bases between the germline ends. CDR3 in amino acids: CASSGISYEQYF. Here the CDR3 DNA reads TGTGCCAGCAGTGGGATCTCCTACGAGCAGTACTTC.

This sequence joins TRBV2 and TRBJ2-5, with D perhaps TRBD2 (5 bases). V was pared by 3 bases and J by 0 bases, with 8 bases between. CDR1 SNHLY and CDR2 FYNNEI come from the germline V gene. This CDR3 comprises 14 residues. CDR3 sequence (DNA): TGTGCCAGCAGTGACGCGGACTACCAAGAGACCCAGTACTTC. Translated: CASSDADYQETQYF.

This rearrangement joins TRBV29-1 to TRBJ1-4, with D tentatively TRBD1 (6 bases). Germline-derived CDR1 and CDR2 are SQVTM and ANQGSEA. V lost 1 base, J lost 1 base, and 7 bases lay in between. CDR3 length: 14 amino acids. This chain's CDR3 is CSVEARGTNEKLFF. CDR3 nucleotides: TGCAGCGTTGAAGCCAGGGGAACTAATGAAAAACTGTTTTTT.

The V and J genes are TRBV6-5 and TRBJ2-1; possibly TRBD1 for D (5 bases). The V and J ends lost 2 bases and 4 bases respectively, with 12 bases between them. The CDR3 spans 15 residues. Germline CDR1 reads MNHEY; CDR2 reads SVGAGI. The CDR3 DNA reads TGTGCCAGCAGTTACGGTGCAGGGCCGTACAATGAGCAGTTCTTC. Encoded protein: CASSYGAGPYNEQFF.

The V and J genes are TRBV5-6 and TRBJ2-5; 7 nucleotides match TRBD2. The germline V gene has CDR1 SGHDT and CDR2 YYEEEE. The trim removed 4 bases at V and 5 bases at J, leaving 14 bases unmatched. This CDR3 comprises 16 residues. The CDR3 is CASSPVGPTSWETQYF. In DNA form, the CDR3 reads TGTGCCAGCAGCCCGGTCGGACCGACTAGCTGGGAGACCCAGTACTTC. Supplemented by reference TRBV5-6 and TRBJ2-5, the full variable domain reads DAGVTQSPTHLIKTRGQQVTLRCSPKSGHDTVSWYQQALGQGPQFIFQYYEEEERQRGNFPDRFSGHQFPNYSSELNVNALLLGDSALYLCASSPVGPTSWETQYFGPGTRLLVL.

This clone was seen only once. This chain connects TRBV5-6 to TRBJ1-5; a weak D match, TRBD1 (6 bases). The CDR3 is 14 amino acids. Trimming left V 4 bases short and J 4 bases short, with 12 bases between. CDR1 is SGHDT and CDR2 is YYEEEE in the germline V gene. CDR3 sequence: CASSLHRANQPQHF. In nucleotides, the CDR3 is TGTGCCAGCAGCCTCCACAGGGCGAATCAGCCCCAGCATTTT.

CDR3: CASSFRDSGNTIYF. The CDR3 nucleotides are TGTGCCAGCAGCTTCCGGGACAGTGGAAACACCATATATTTT. The V and J genes are TRBV13 and TRBJ1-3, with 7 bases fitting TRBD1. The V and J ends lost 3 bases and 3 bases, in that order; junction bases with no gene match: 2. Germline V gene lookup returns CDR1 PRHDT and CDR2 FYEKMQ (reference sequence). The length of the CDR3 is 14 residues.

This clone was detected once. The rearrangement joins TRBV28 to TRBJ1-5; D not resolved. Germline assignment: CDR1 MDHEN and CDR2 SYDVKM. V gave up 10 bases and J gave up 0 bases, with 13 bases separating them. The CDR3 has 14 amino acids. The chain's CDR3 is CATSGPVSNQPQHF. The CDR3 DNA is TGTGCCACGTCCGGACCCGTTAGCAATCAGCCCCAGCATTTT.

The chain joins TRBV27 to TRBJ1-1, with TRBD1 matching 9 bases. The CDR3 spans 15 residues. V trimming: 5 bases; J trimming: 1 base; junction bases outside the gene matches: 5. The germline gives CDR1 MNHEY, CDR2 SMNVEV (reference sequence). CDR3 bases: TGTGCCAGCAGTGCTCCGGGACAGGGGAACACTGAAGCTTTCTTT. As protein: CASSAPGQGNTEAFF.

CDR3 coding DNA: TGTGCCACCAGCGTCGGCCAGGGGGCCTACGAGCAGTACTTC. It specifies CATSVGQGAYEQYF. The chain is built from TRBV15 and TRBJ2-7; TRBD1 aligns across 7 bases. The CDR3 spans 14 residues. Germline loops: CDR1 LNHNV, CDR2 YYDKDF (reference sequence). The junction had 6 bases not matched to a gene; V was cut back by 5 bases and J by 2 bases.

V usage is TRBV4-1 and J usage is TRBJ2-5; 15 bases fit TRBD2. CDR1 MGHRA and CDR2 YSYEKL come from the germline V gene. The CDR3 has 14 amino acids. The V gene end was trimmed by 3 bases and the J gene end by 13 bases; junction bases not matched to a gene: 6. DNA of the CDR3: TGCGCCAGCAGCCAGGGACTAGCGGGGGGAATGTGGTACTTC. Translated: CASSQGLAGGMWYF.

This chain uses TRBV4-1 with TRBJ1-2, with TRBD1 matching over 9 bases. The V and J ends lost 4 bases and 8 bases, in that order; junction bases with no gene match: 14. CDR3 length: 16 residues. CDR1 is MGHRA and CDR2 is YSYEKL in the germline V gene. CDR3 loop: CASSPTITGTGYGYTF. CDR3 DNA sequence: TGCGCCAGCAGCCCAACAATCACCGGGACAGGGTACGGCTACACCTTC.

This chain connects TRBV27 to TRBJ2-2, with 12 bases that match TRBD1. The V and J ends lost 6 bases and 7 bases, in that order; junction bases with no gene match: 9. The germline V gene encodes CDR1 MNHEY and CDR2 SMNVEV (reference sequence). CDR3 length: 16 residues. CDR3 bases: TGTGCCAGCAGGGCTAGGGGACAGGGGGCCGGCGGGGAGCTGTTTTTT. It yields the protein CASRARGQGAGGELFF.

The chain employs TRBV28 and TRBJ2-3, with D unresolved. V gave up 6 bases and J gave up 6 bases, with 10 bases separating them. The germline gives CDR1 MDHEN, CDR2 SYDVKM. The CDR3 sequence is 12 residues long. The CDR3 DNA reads TGTGCCAGCAGATCAGGTGCCGATACGCAGTATTTT. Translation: CASRSGADTQYF.

CDR3 DNA sequence: TGTGCCAGCAGCTTAGGTAGCGGCTCCTACGAGCAGTACTTC. This gives the protein CASSLGSGSYEQYF. The chain links TRBV13 to TRBJ2-5, with D perhaps matching TRBD2 (6 bases). The J call could be wrong; TRBJ2-7 is a better fit for the DNA end. The CDR3 totals 14 residues. Germline V gives CDR1 PRHDT, CDR2 FYEKMQ (reference sequence).

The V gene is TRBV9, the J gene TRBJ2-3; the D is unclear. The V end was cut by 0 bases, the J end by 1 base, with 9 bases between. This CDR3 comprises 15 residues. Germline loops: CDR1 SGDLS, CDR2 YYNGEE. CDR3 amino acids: CASSVDSAGTDTQYF. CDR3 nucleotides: TGTGCCAGCAGCGTAGATAGTGCAGGCACAGATACGCAGTATTTT.

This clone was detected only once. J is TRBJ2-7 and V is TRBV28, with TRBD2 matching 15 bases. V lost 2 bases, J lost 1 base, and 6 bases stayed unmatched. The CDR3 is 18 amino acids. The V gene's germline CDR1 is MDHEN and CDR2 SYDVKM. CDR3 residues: CASSLRGLAGGISYEQYF. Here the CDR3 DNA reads TGTGCCAGCAGTTTACGGGGACTAGCGGGAGGTATTTCCTACGAGCAGTACTTC.

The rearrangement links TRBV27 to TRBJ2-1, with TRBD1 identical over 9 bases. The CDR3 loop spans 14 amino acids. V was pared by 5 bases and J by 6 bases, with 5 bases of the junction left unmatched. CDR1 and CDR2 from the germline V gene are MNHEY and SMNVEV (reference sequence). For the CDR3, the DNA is TGTGCCAGCAGTCCGTCGGGACAGGGCAATGAGCAGTTCTTC. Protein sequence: CASSPSGQGNEQFF.

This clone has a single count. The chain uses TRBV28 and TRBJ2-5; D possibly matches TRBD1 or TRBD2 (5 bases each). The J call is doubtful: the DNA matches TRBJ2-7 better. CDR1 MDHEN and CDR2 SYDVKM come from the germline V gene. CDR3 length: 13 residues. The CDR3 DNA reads TGTGCCAGCAATGACAGCGGAGACTACGAGCAGTACTTC. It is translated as CASNDSGDYEQYF.